This T cell receptor (beta chain) was identified during a study of TET2 disruption in CD19-targeted CAR T cells. Treatment noted: autologous CTL019 cells: CD19 CAR with 4-1BB and CD3 zeta domains. The CD19 CAR included TCR zeta plus 4-1BB costimulatory signaling. T cells for CTL019 manufacturing were collected from peripheral blood by leukapheresis. Comments on this clone: Its cognate antigen is unknown. The CDR3 goes on 3 residues after the read ends, and that part is filled in from the germline J gene.

The length of the CDR3 is 14 residues. Trimming cost V 2 bases and J 0 bases, with 11 bases left between them. CDR1 DFQATT and CDR2 SNEGSKA come from the germline V gene (reference sequence). Libraries were prepared by immunoSEQ multiplex PCR; TCRdb keeps only in-frame clonotypes and omits some of them. The listing contains more than 25,000 clones. Sequencing was performed on CD8- CAR+ T cells sorted from cultured blood T cells, taken for CD19 CAR T cell therapy. The subset: CD8-negative CAR-positive T cells from the infusion product. The clonotype originates from a man aged 65 to 85 with chronic lymphocytic leukemia. This chain connects TRBV20-1 to TRBJ2-7; D not certain. CDR3 loop: CSARSQDGSYEQYF. The part of the CDR3 DNA that was read is TGCAGTGCTAGAAGCCAGGATGGCTCCTACGAG.